This T cell receptor beta chain derives from a study of tissue T cells after allogeneic stem cell transplantation. Whole-study findings and limits: Tissue-detected TCR repertoire was only partly captured by blood and spleen T cells. Across patients, clones rarely overlapped, yet motif clusters were shared tissue-specifically. Some tissue clones might be persisting host cells; their alloreactivity or antigen specificity was not determined.

Clones were sequenced by immunoSEQ multiplex PCR, and TCRdb holds only the in-frame ones, with some missing. The profile shows tens of thousands of clones, about two thirds of them singletons. Deletions cut 0 bases from V and 2 bases from J, with 5 bases between. Per the germline V gene, CDR1 is KGHTA and CDR2 is FRNEEI. This CDR3 has 13 amino acids. This clone showed up just a few times. The antigen remains undetermined. Germline and genes here are mouse. The read falls 1 residue short of the CDR3 end, and the missing part is taken from the germline J gene. The sample comprised spleen. The chain uses TRBV24 and TRBJ2-7, with D unresolved. The TCR sequence derives from a female BALB/c mouse in good health. MHC haplotype: H2-d. CDR3 residues: CASSLYKAYEQYF. The CDR3 bases that were read are TGTGCCAGCAGTCTGTATAAGGCCTATGAACAGTAC.